Included here is one T cell receptor beta chain sequence, with context. The target of this receptor is not known. No base qualities exist here, and no much larger clone lies one base off it. This sample was taken from a study of blood T cell repertoires in COVID-19 (dated by TCRdb to the early 2020s). Context from the whole study: ImmuneRACE Cohort 3 recovered participants were defined by two consecutive negative NP/OP PCR tests, healthcare professional clearance, or symptom resolution. Samples from collaborators originated in the United States, Italy and Spain and spanned both the acute and convalescent phases of COVID-19. The material from the prospective study consisted of cDNA or gDNA derived from T cells, B-cell-depleted T cells, or PBMCs. Deeply sampled blood TCRbeta repertoires from subjects exposed to, actively infected with, or recovered from COVID-19 were included in the dataset. The repertoires were released in a freely available public database meant as a resource for research on the immune response to SARS-CoV-2. The samples were drawn from the first 160 participants of the ongoing ImmuneRACE study and from roughly 1,300 subjects provided by 6 global collaborators. The sample metadata nearly always contained a de-identified subject ID, COVID-19 status, age in years and sex. HLA class I and class II types, where available, came from metadata supplied by the sample provider rather than from assay-based typing. Beyond this particular receptor, the publication reports: How much clinical and demographic metadata was included differed by source and by participant, and the metadata was provided uncurated.

Enrolling through a virtual design, the prospective study's participants ranged in age from roughly 18 to 95 years and lived across 24 United States geographic areas. In the prospective study, cohorts were assigned on the basis of participant-reported clinical history obtained from a screening survey and a study questionnaire. In the prospective study, mobile phlebotomists collected whole blood, serum and a nasopharyngeal or oropharyngeal swab from each participant. Prospective study participants could optionally give additional blood draws and questionnaires over a roughly two-month period. Before DNA extraction, prospective study blood samples were shipped either frozen or at room temperature. TCRbeta CDR3 regions were amplified from genomic DNA using the immunoSEQ Assay, a bias-controlled multiplex PCR. Concerning the study's data processing: The number of nucleated cells in each sample was estimated from the amplification of reference gene primers within the assay. Sequence reads were collapsed and filtered to measure the absolute abundance of every unique TCRbeta CDR3 rearrangement. For each sample, productive Simpson clonality was calculated as the square root of Simpson's diversity index over productive rearrangements. Sourced from immuneACCESS, this table was stored by TCRdb with only in-frame sequences that have V and J called. A share of the clones is absent; for the studies checked, an unresolved V gene accounts for under half, and the remainder has no known explanation. V, J and clone size are those of that table, while D and trimming were read from the DNA. Recorded for this sample are over 110,000 clones; nearly 85% of them occurred a single time. The top ten clones comprise about 4% of the sample.

The sequenced material came from PBMCs or T cells enriched from blood (not recorded which). The TCR sequence derives from a man aged 45-65 years in a cohort exposed to, infected with or recovered from COVID-19 (not recorded which).

The CDR3 is CASSLGGGGVKEKTQYF. The DNA sequence is as follows: TGTGCCAGCAGCCTGGGGGGTGGAGGGGTAAAGGAGAAGACCCAGTACTTC. The receptor chain draws on TRBV13 and TRBJ2-5; TRBD2 is perhaps the D gene, given 6 matching bases. Deletion took 5 bases off V and 6 bases off J, with a span of 25 bases between the germline ends. The germline V gene (reference sequence) supplies CDR1 PRHDT and CDR2 FYEKMQ. The CDR3 numbers 17 residues from cysteine through phenylalanine. CDR3 DNA is the only sequence kept; it has 51 bases, read in frame from the first base.